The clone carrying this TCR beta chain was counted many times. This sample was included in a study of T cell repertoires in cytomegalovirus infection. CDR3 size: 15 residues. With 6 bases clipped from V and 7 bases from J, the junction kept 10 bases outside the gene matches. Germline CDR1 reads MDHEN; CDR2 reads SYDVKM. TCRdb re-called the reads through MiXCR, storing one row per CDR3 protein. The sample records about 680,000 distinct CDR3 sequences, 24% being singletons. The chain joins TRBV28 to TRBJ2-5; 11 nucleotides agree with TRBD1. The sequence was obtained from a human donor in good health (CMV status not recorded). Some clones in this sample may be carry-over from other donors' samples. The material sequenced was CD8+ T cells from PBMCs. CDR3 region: CASRLFSGTGGTQYF. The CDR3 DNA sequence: TGTGCCAGCAGACTCTTCTCCGGGACAGGGGGGACCCAGTACTTC.